The text below deals with one T cell receptor beta chain. Its antigen remains unidentified. Deletions cut 6 bases from V and 7 bases from J, with 19 bases between. The CDR3 is 14 residues long. Germline-derived CDR1 and CDR2 are MNHEY and SVGAGI. This record comes from a study of blood T cells in healthy people across ages. Findings and caveats of the study: Donors of long life had a larger count of naive CD4+ cells and greater diversity than aged donors.

Primed by a sample-barcoded 5' primer and a J-beta primer mix, a second PCR proceeded for about 6 to 12 cycles. MiXCR, run by TCRdb on the 5' RACE reads, gives a single entry per CDR3 protein. The top ten hold approximately 2.1% of the sample, which has 1.5 million to 2 million distinct CDR3 sequences, 49% seen once. This chain uses TRBV6-5 with TRBJ2-7; D unresolved. What was sequenced was blood. This receptor was obtained from a woman aged 40 to 49 in good health. CDR3 protein: CASSSNRRTAEQYF. DNA for the CDR3: TGTGCCAGCAGCTCTAATAGACGGACCGCTGAGCAGTACTTC.